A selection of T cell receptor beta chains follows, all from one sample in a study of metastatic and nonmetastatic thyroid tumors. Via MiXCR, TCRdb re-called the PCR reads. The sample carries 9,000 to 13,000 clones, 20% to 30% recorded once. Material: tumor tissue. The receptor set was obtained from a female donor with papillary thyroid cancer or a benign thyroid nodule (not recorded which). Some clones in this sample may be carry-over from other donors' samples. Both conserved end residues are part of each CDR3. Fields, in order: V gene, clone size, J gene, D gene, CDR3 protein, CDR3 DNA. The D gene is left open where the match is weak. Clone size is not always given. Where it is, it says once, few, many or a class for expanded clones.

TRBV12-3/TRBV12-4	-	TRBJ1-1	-	CATRTGFGAFF	TGTGCCACCCGAACAGGGTTTGGGGCTTTCTTT
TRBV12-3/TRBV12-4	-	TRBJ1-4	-	CASSFPTRRKLFF	TGTGCCAGCAGTTTCCCCACCCGAAGGAAACTGTTTTTT
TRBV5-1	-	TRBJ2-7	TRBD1	CASSGNPGQGAWEQYF	TGCGCCAGCAGCGGGAACCCGGGACAGGGGGCATGGGAGCAGTACTTC
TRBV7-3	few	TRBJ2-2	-	CASSTYGPTGELFF	TGTGCCAGCAGCACATACGGCCCTACCGGGGAGCTGTTTTTT
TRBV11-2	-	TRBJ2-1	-	CASSLAAGLYSNEQFF	TGTGCCAGCAGCTTAGCCGCGGGACTCTATTCCAATGAGCAGTTCTTC
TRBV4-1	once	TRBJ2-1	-	CASSHALASASAEQFF	TGCGCCAGCAGCCATGCCCTAGCGTCAGCTAGTGCTGAGCAGTTCTTC
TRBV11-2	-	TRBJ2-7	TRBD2	CASSWSGVAYEQYF	TGTGCCAGCAGCTGGAGCGGGGTGGCGTACGAGCAGTACTTC
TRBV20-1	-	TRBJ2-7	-	CSASEEDGTYEQYF	TGCAGTGCTAGTGAAGAGGACGGCACCTACGAGCAGTACTTC
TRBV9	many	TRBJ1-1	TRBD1	CASGQGVNTEAFF	TGTGCCAGCGGACAGGGGGTAAACACTGAAGCTTTCTTT
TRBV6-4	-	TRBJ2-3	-	CASSDSRRAGDTQYF	TGTGCCAGCAGTGACTCACGGCGGGCCGGGGATACGCAGTATTTT
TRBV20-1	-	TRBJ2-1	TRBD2	CSASSAGLNNEQSF	TGCAGTGCTAGCTCAGCGGGGCTAAACAATGAGCAGTCCTTC
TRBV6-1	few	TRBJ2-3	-	CASSGGGDTQFF	TGTGCCAGCAGTGGAGGCGGAGATACGCAGTTTTTT
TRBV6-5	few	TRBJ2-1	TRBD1	CASSSAGQGSYNEQFF	TGTGCCAGCAGTTCCGCCGGACAGGGCTCCTACAATGAGCAGTTCTTC
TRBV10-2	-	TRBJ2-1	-	CASSSQGIGSYNEQFF	TGCGCCAGCAGTTCCCAGGGGATTGGCTCCTACAATGAGCAGTTCTTC
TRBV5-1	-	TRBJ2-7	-	CASSFQGSYEQYF	TGCGCCAGCAGCTTTCAGGGTTCCTACGAGCAGTACTTC
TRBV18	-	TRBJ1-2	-	CASSYGQYYGYTF	TGTGCCAGCTCTTACGGACAGTACTATGGCTACACCTTC